This TCR beta chain was identified during a study of CD8 T cells in ankylosing spondylitis. Germline V gene data show CDR1 as SQVTM and CDR2 as ANQGSEA. V was pared by 6 bases and J by 1 base, with 8 bases between. The CDR3 has 12 amino acids. TCRdb ran MiXCR on the 5' RACE reads and lists one entry per CDR3 protein. The sample lists approximately 260,000 distinct CDR3 sequences; around 7.8% were seen once. This clonotype has at least ten counts. The TCR was taken from a male donor with ankylosing spondylitis or in good health (not recorded which). V gene TRBV29-1 combines with J gene TRBJ2-3, with D uncertain. Sample: blood, either unsorted or a sorted T cell fraction (not recorded which). The CDR3, as DNA: TGCAGCGTAGAGCCAGGCACAGATACGCAGTATTTT. Translating it yields CSVEPGTDTQYF.